This T cell receptor (beta chain) emerged from a study of T cells in Graves' hyperthyroidism and ophthalmopathy. Study context: Blood from the periphery was taken at initial diagnosis, before any treatment. The study's findings and limits: Ophthalmopathy and stable hyperthyroidism were separated by a 13 V-J model.

Recently diagnosed hyperthyroidism of less than 2 months' duration affected patients aged 18 to 65. This clonotype came up a few times. Its matching antigen is unknown. Amplification targeted TCR beta CDR3 regions from RNA transcripts. Primed by the HTBI set, a first-round RT-PCR was run on the TCR CDR3. TCRdb passed the multiplex PCR reads through MiXCR, listing each CDR3 protein once. In the table there are 300,000 to 450,000 distinct CDR3 sequences, about 13% of which are singletons. The sample consisted of blood. This TCR was recovered from a man aged 25 to 40 with Graves' hyperthyroidism that later progressed to Graves' ophthalmopathy.

The CDR3 DNA reads TGCAGTGCTAGTGCAGGGGCGGGCACAGATACGCAGTATTTT. This codes for CSASAGAGTDTQYF. The chain links TRBV20-1 to TRBJ2-3; possible D gene TRBD1, 6 bases. The CDR3 runs 14 residues. Germline values: CDR1 DFQATT, CDR2 SNEGSKA (reference sequence). V lost 3 bases and J 1 base, leaving 11 bases between the germline ends.